This T cell receptor beta chain was retrieved from a study of T cells expressing NK-cell markers. Study-level points and caveats: Each of about six donors carried dominant NKG2C+ clonotypes accounting for about 1.0-8% of CD8+ T cells. For a few donors, these clonotypes were likewise the leading ones in the CD3+CD56-NKG2C+ fraction. Whether expanded NKG2C+ T cell clones were HCMV-specific remained unclear.

As to this clonotype: Its antigen is not known.

Production of TCR beta cDNA relied on 5'RACE template switching with UMIs. TCRdb reprocessed the 5' RACE reads and reports one entry per CDR3 protein, with no DNA. Here the sample table reports about 150,000 distinct CDR3 sequences. CDR1 is ENHRY, CDR2 SYGVKD, per germline. CDR3 length: 17 amino acids. The TCR comes from a man aged 18 to 69 in good health. The sample consisted of blood T cells: a sorted CD56 or NKG2C T cell subset, CD4+ or CD8+ T cells, or bulk PBMC T cells (not recorded which). J is TRBJ2-3 and V is TRBV10-3; the TCRdb call, TRBD2, lacks DNA for checking. CDR3 protein: CAISEPSLAANTDTQYF.